Following are 20 T cell receptor beta chains from one sample sequenced in a study of blood T cell repertoires in COVID-19. Clones were sequenced by immunoSEQ multiplex PCR, and TCRdb holds only the in-frame ones, with some missing. The sample lists over 350,000 clones; 75% to 90% were seen once. The sample consisted of peripheral blood. These TCRs come from a woman aged 25 to 45 with active or convalescent COVID-19.

The chain uses TRBV13 and TRBJ1-1, with D maybe TRBD1 (5 bases). Per germline, CDR1 PRHDT and CDR2 FYEKMQ (reference sequence). With 0 bases removed from V and 7 bases from J, the gap between germline ends came to 27 bases. This CDR3 contains 19 residues. As DNA, the CDR3 is TGTGCCAGCAGCTTAGGCTCAAAACTCTCTCATGGGGGACTCGGTGAAGCTTTCTTT. It is translated as CASSLGSKLSHGGLGEAFF.

The chain has TRBV2 and TRBJ1-5; D is uncertain. Trimming took off 4 bases at V and 5 bases at J, with 6 bases between the two ends. CDR3 size: 12 residues. In germline, CDR1 is SNHLY, CDR2 FYNNEI. CDR3 coding DNA: TGTGCCAGCAGTGGTTCGGATCAGCCCCAGCATTTT. Protein product: CASSGSDQPQHF.

This sequence joins TRBV30 and TRBJ1-1; 7 bases are shared with TRBD1. Trimming at V came to 1 base and at J to 0 bases, leaving 2 bases not matched to a gene. Germline V gene lookup returns CDR1 GTSNPN and CDR2 SVGIG (reference sequence). The CDR3 length is 14 residues. The chain's CDR3 is CAWSEQGMNTEAFF. The CDR3 DNA sequence: TGTGCCTGGAGTGAACAGGGGATGAACACTGAAGCTTTCTTT.

The chain links TRBV29-1 to TRBJ1-2; D call uncertain. V was clipped by 4 bases and J by 0 bases, with 15 bases between them. This CDR3 is 15 amino acids long. Germline V CDR1 and CDR2: SQVTM, ANQGSEA. CDR3 nucleotides: TGCAGCGTTGTTGAGGAATCCCTAGCTAACTATGGCTACACCTTC. Translated: CSVVEESLANYGYTF.

CDR3 coding DNA: TGTGCCAGTAGTAGGTCCTCGGAGGCGGCTGAAGCTTTCTTT. Protein: CASSRSSEAAEAFF. V gene TRBV19 combines with J gene TRBJ1-1; D is unresolved. CDR3 length: 14 amino acids. V was shortened by 4 bases and J by 6 bases, with 15 bases between the two germline ends. Germline-derived CDR1 and CDR2 are LNHDA and SQIVND (reference sequence).

This clone was observed once. Other DNA sequences in the same sample also yield this CDR3. The chain carries TRBV2 and TRBJ2-1, with 16 bases fitting TRBD2. Germline values: CDR1 SNHLY, CDR2 FYNNEI. V lost 9 bases and J lost 8; bases outside the gene matches: 16. The CDR3 has 18 amino acids. The CDR3 region is CASSGTSGRAVLVDEQFF. As DNA, the CDR3 is TGTGCCAGTAGCGGGACTAGCGGGAGGGCTGTCTTGGTAGATGAGCAGTTCTTC.

The V call is TRBV5-6, the J call TRBJ1-5, with no clear D. V gave up 4 bases and J gave up 5 bases, with 10 bases separating them. The CDR3 is 13 amino acids. In germline, CDR1 is SGHDT, CDR2 YYEEEE. This CDR3 reads CASSPGRDQPQHF. CDR3 DNA: TGTGCCAGCAGCCCGGGGAGAGATCAGCCCCAGCATTTT.

V gene TRBV24-1 combines with J gene TRBJ2-2; D possibly corresponds to TRBD1 (6 bases). V was pared by 4 bases and J by 7 bases, with 12 bases between. CDR3 length: 14 amino acids. Per the germline V gene, CDR1 is KGHDR and CDR2 is SFDVKD. As DNA, the CDR3 is TGTGCCACCAGTGAAACAGGGTGGGACGGGGAGCTGTTTTTT. It translates to CATSETGWDGELFF.

The rearrangement joins TRBV12-3 or TRBV12-4 to TRBJ2-3; no definite D call. Trimming cost V 1 base and J 3 bases, with 2 bases left between them. The CDR3 has 12 residues. The CDR3 DNA sequence: TGTGCCAGCAGTTTAGTAACAGATACGCAGTATTTT. Encoded protein: CASSLVTDTQYF.

V is TRBV28 and J is TRBJ2-3; a possible D gene is TRBD1 (5 bases). Trimming left V 6 bases short and J 10 bases short, with 14 bases between. The CDR3 totals 12 residues. Germline assignment: CDR1 MDHEN and CDR2 SYDVKM. This CDR3 is CASSLLLGAQYF. CDR3 nucleotide sequence: TGTGCCAGCAGCCTGCTCCTAGGGGCGCAGTATTTT.

The chain carries TRBV4-1 and TRBJ1-2; D might be TRBD1 (5 bases). Deletions cut 0 bases from V and 7 bases from J, with 15 bases between. Germline V gene lookup returns CDR1 MGHRA and CDR2 YSYEKL. The CDR3 consists of 15 residues. The CDR3 protein is CASSQDRGAGGGYTF. DNA for the CDR3: TGCGCCAGCAGCCAAGATCGTGGGGCGGGGGGTGGCTACACCTTC.

The chain combines TRBV6-5 with TRBJ1-4; TRBD1 matches 10 bases. With V trimmed by 9 bases and J by 5 bases, 6 bases remained unmatched. CDR1 and CDR2 (germline): MNHEY, SVGAGI. This CDR3 has 14 amino acids. The DNA for the CDR3 is TGTGCCAGTGAATGGGACAGGGGAAATGAAAAACTGTTTTTT. This translates into CASEWDRGNEKLFF.

The chain uses TRBV19 and TRBJ2-1, with 13 bases matching TRBD2. The CDR3 is 15 residues long. V shed 8 bases and J 7 bases; nucleotides not matched to a gene: 8. From germline, CDR1 is LNHDA and CDR2 SQIVND (reference sequence). CDR3 amino acids: CASRGLAGDRNEQFF. The CDR3 coding sequence is TGTGCCAGTCGAGGACTAGCGGGAGACCGTAATGAGCAGTTCTTC.

The CDR3 sequence is CASRQTGRSTDTQYF. The CDR3 coding sequence is TGTGCCAGCAGGCAGACAGGGAGGAGCACAGATACGCAGTATTTT. The chain couples TRBV5-4 to TRBJ2-3, with D tentatively TRBD1 (7 bases). Germline V gives CDR1 SGHNT, CDR2 YYREEE (reference sequence). The ends were cut back, 5 bases at V and 0 bases at J, with 13 bases in the middle. CDR3 length: 15 amino acids.

Remarks on this clone: This sample includes further DNA sequences coding for the same CDR3. This sequence joins TRBV5-1 and TRBJ1-6, with 7 bases that match TRBD1. J was trimmed by 6 bases and V by 0 bases; bases with no gene match: 0. The germline CDR1 and CDR2 sequences are SGHRS and YFSETQ. The CDR3 is 14 residues long. In nucleotides, the CDR3 is TGCGCCAGCAGCTTGGGACAGGGTAATTCACCCCTCCACTTT. Protein product: CASSLGQGNSPLHF.

This clone was picked up a small number of times. The chain has TRBV5-1 and TRBJ2-7; D is unclear. This CDR3 is 12 amino acids long. The V gene lost 0 bases and the J gene lost 5 bases, with 6 bases spanning the gap. The germline CDR1 and CDR2 sequences are SGHRS and YFSETQ. The chain's CDR3 is CASSLGLDEQYF. For the CDR3, the DNA is TGCGCCAGCAGCTTGGGGCTCGACGAGCAGTACTTC.

This chain links TRBV5-1 with TRBJ2-7; D gene uncertain. V was cut by 4 bases and J by 0 bases, with 11 bases left in between. Germline V lookup: CDR1 SGHRS, CDR2 YFSETQ. This CDR3 has 14 amino acids. The CDR3 spells CASSLPESSYEQYF. CDR3 sequence (DNA): TGCGCCAGCAGCCTACCCGAGAGCTCCTACGAGCAGTACTTC.

This rearrangement joins TRBV7-6 to TRBJ2-1, with D uncertain. V was cut by 5 bases and J by 5 bases, with 4 bases left in between. This CDR3 is 11 amino acids long. Germline CDR1 SGHVS, CDR2 FNYEAQ. The CDR3 DNA sequence: TGTGCCAGCAGCGTAAACAATGAGCAGTTCTTC. It encodes CASSVNNEQFF.

In nucleotides, the CDR3 is TGTGCCAGCAGCCGAGGCGGGACGTCTAACAACTATGGCTACACCTTC. This encodes CASSRGGTSNNYGYTF. This chain uses TRBV5-5 with TRBJ1-2; possible D gene TRBD1, 5 bases. Trimming shortened V by 4 bases and J by 2 bases, and 18 bases separated the two germline ends. The CDR3 runs 16 residues. CDR1 is SGHKS and CDR2 is YYEKEE in the germline V gene (reference sequence).

This chain connects TRBV5-1 to TRBJ2-7; 11 bases are a match to TRBD1. The V and J ends lost 4 bases and 7 bases, in that order; junction bases with no gene match: 16. The CDR3 spans 17 residues. Germline V gives CDR1 SGHRS, CDR2 YFSETQ. The CDR3 loop reads CASSRTGGLGWNREQYF. The CDR3 DNA is TGCGCCAGCAGCAGGACAGGGGGCCTTGGTTGGAATAGGGAGCAGTACTTC.